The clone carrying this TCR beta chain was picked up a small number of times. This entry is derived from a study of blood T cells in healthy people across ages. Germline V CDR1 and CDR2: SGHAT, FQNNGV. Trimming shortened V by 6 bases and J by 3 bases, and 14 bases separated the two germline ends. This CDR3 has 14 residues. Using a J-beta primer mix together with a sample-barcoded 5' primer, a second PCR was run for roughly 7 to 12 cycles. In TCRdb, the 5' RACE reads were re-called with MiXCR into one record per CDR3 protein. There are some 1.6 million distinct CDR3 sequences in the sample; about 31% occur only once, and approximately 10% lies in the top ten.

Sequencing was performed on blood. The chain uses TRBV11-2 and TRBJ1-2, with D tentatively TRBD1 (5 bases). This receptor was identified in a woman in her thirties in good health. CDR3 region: CASRYAGDYYGYTF. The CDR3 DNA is TGTGCCAGCAGATATGCGGGGGACTACTATGGCTACACCTTC.